This entry describes one TCR beta chain. The sample originates from a study of blood T cell repertoires in COVID-19. Method: immunoSEQ multiplex PCR; TCRdb's copy keeps in-frame clones and lacks some. The profile covers 100,000 to 120,000 clones, with around 90% appearing a single time and approximately 3.4% taken by the ten largest. Germline V lookup: CDR1 MNHNY, CDR2 SVGAGI (reference sequence). V lost 4 bases and J lost 6, with 10 bases in between. This CDR3 has 13 residues. J is TRBJ1-5 and V is TRBV6-6; D possibly corresponds to TRBD1 (6 bases). The specimen was peripheral blood. The receptor comes from a woman aged 45 to 65 with acute or convalescent COVID-19. CDR3: CASSLGGAQPQHF. DNA of the CDR3: TGTGCCAGCAGTTTGGGGGGGGCTCAGCCCCAGCATTTT.